The next 3 T cell receptor beta chains were all read from a single sample in a study of identical twins listed by TCRdb under 2016. Library creation used 5' RACE. Sequenced on an Illumina HiSeq 2000. TCRdb reprocessing: public reads trimmed at Q25 with fastp, clones called with MiXCR, in-frame beta chains kept. A single entry per CDR3 protein holds the most common genes and DNA from its merged rows. For this sample the table gives about 530,000 distinct CDR3 sequences, of which approximately 20% were detected only once. Clones ranked in the top ten supply around 0.48% of the sample. This sample was also put to use in a study of yellow fever vaccine responses in identical twins.

Source material: CD4+ T cells sorted from blood. The receptors derive from a woman aged 18-29 years in good health.

V usage is TRBV4-1 and J usage is TRBJ2-5; 12 bases line up with TRBD2. This CDR3 has 16 residues. V lost 2 bases and J lost 6; bases outside the gene matches: 7. CDR1 is MGHRA and CDR2 is YSYEKL in the germline V gene. In nucleotides, the CDR3 is TGCGCCAGCAGCCAATTTCTCCTAGCGGGAGGGAAGACCCAGTACTTC. This encodes CASSQFLLAGGKTQYF.

With regard to this clonotype: A single base separates this from a much larger clone, so it may be a read error. This chain links TRBV6-6 with TRBJ1-5; D unclear. The CDR3 covers 12 residues. V lost 5 bases to trimming and J lost 3 bases, with 5 bases between them. Germline V gives CDR1 MNHNY, CDR2 SVGAGI (reference sequence). CDR3 in DNA: TGTGCCAGCAGTGGGAACAATCAGCCCCAGCATTTT. It codes for CASSGNNQPQHF.

This clonotype was observed a few times. The rearrangement joins TRBV27 to TRBJ2-7; TRBD1 might be the D (6 bases). V was shortened by 6 bases and J by 8 bases, with 17 bases between the two germline ends. This CDR3 comprises 13 residues. Germline lookup yields CDR1 MNHEY and CDR2 SMNVEV (reference sequence). Written as DNA, the CDR3 is TGTGCCAGCAGCATCGGGCTACAGGGCCAGCAGTACTTC. Protein: CASSIGLQGQQYF.